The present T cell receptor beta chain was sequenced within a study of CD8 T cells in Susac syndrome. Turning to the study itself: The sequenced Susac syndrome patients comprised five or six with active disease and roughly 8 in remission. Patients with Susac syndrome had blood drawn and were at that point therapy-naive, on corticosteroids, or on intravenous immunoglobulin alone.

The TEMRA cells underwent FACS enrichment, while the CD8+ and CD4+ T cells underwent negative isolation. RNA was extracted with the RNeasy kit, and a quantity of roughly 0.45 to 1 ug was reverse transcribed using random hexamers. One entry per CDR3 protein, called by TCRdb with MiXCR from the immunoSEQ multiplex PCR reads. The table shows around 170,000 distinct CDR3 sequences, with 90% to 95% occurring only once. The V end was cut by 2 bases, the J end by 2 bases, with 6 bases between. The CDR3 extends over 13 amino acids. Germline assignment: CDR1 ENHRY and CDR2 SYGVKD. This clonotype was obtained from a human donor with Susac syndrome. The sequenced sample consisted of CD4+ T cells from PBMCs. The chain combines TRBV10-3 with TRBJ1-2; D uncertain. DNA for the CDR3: TGTGCCATCAGTGAGGATCCCAACTATGGCTACACCTTC. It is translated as CAISEDPNYGYTF.